This T cell receptor (beta chain) was found in a study of T-cell reconstitution after alpha-beta-depleted transplantation in children. Trimming took off 4 bases at V and 0 bases at J, with 13 bases between the two ends. The CDR3 has 16 residues. Looked up from germline, CDR1 is KGHSH and CDR2 is LQKENI. Library preparation (for TCRbeta) was performed with unique molecular identifiers. TCRdb reanalysed the PCR reads using MiXCR and keeps one entry per CDR3 protein. The data show about 270,000 distinct CDR3 sequences, around 9.6% seen once. This clonotype was seen repeatedly, ten times or more. The chain combines TRBV18 with TRBJ2-1; D possibly matches TRBD1 or TRBD2 (5 bases each). This TCR was sampled from a human donor who donated a stem cell graft to a child with SCID. The sequenced sample was PBMCs from the stem cell graft donor, obtained from the stem cell graft. The CDR3 loop reads CASSRYPGSSYNEQFF. The CDR3 DNA sequence: TGTGCCAGCTCACGCTACCCAGGGAGCTCCTACAATGAGCAGTTCTTC. Complete variable domain (other parts from reference TRBV18 and TRBJ2-1): NAGVMQNPRHLVRRRGQEARLRCSPMKGHSHVYWYRQLPEEGLKFMVYLQKENIIDESGMPKERFSAEFPKEGPSILRIQQVVRGDSAAYFCASSRYPGSSYNEQFFGPGTRLTVL.